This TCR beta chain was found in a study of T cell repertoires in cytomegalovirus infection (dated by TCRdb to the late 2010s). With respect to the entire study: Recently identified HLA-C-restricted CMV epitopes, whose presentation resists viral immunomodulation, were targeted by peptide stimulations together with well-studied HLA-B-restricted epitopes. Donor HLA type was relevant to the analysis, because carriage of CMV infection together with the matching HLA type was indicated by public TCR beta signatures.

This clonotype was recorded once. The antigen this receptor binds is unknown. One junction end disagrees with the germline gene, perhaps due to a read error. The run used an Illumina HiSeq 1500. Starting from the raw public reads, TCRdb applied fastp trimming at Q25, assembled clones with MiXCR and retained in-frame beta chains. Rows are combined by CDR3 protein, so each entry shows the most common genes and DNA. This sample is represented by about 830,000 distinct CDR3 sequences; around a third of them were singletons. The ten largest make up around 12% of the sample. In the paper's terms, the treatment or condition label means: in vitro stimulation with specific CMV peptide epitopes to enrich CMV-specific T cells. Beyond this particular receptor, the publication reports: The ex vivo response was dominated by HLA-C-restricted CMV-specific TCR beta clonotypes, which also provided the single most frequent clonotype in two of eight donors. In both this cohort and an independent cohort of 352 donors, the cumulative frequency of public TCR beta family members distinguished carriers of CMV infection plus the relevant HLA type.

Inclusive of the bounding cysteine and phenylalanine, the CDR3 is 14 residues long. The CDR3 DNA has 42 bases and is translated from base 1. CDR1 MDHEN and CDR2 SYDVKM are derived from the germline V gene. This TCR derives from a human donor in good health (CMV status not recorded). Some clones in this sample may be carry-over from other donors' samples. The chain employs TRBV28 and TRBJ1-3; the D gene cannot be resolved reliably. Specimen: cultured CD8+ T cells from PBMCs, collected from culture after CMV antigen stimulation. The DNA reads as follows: TGTGTCAGCAGACTCGGCAGCTCTGGAAACACCATATATTTT. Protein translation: CVSRLGSSGNTIYF.